The present T cell receptor (beta chain) was sequenced within a study of blood T cell repertoires in COVID-19 (dated by TCRdb to between 2020 and 2021). Turning to the overall study: Samples covering the acute and convalescent phases of COVID-19 were provided by collaborators in the United States, Italy and Spain. The prospective study material was composed of cDNA or gDNA derived from T cells, B-cell-depleted T cells, or PBMCs. Deeply sampled blood TCRbeta repertoires from subjects exposed to, actively infected with, or recovered from COVID-19 were included in the dataset. The repertoires were released in a freely available public database meant as a resource for research on the immune response to SARS-CoV-2. The samples were drawn from two sources: the first 160 participants of the ongoing ImmuneRACE study, and 950 to 1,500 subjects contributed by 6 global collaborators. Sample metadata almost always included a de-identified subject ID, COVID-19 status, age in years and sex. Where available, HLA class I and class II types were taken from metadata supplied by the sample provider and were not determined by assay-based typing.

Each collaborating institution followed its own protocols to collect whole blood in K2EDTA tubes. For TCRbeta analysis, collaborators shipped samples as frozen whole blood, isolated PBMCs, or DNA extracted from either of those sample types. As concerns this clone: This clone's antigen is unknown. The input lacks base qualities; no much larger clone sits a single base away.

The CDR3 measures 15 amino acids from cysteine to phenylalanine. Only the CDR3 region is kept as DNA, spanning 45 bases read in frame from base 1. Between the V and J ends, shortened by 5 bases and 3 bases respectively, the junction contains 17 bases. The germline V gene specifies MNHEY as CDR1 and SVGEGT as CDR2. TCRbeta CDR3 regions were amplified from genomic DNA by means of the immunoSEQ Assay, a bias-controlled multiplex PCR. In the source study's methods: Within the assay, amplification of reference gene primers was used to estimate how many nucleated cells each sample contained. To quantify the absolute abundance of each unique TCRbeta CDR3 rearrangement, sequence reads were collapsed and filtered. For each sample, productive Simpson clonality was calculated as the square root of Simpson's diversity index over productive rearrangements. What TCRdb holds here is the immuneACCESS table cut down to in-frame rearrangements. Part of the clones is not present; checked against another copy, under half of the missing clones reflect an unresolved V gene, and the others are unexplained. That table gives V, J and clone size, and the DNA gave D and trimming. For this sample there are fewer than 100,000 clones; roughly 80% appear just once. The biggest ten clones account for 25% to 30% of the sample.

The full study reports these points: Clinical and demographic metadata were provided uncurated, with the amount varying by source and participant.

What was sequenced was peripheral blood. The V and J genes are TRBV6-2 or TRBV6-3 and TRBJ2-7; TRBD2 is a possible D gene, resting on 7 matching bases. The sequence was obtained from a human donor in a cohort sampled during active COVID-19. The DNA sequence is as follows: TGTGCCAGCAGTGTCCTTAGGGGGGGAAACTACGAGCAGTACTTC. The encoded protein is CASSVLRGGNYEQYF.